These T cell receptor beta chains were read from a single sample in a study of CD8+ T cells in alopecia areata. Sequencing was performed with immunoSEQ multiplex PCR; in TCRdb, only in-frame clones are kept and a portion is missing. The sample holds about 190,000 clones, around 60% seen once. The sample here was CD4+ T cells sorted from blood, taken between weeks 47 and 50, from a patient treated with tofacitinib. Receptors were obtained from a human donor with alopecia areata. Both conserved end residues are part of each CDR3. Each record gives: J gene, clone size, D gene, V gene, CDR3 DNA, CDR3 protein. D genes are given only for firm matches. Clone size is stated in some rows and not others, as once, few, many or a class when expanded.

>TRBJ1-2|-|-|TRBV30
TGTGCCTGGAGTGAGGGACGGGTCTATGGCTACACCTTC
CAWSEGRVYGYTF
>TRBJ2-2|-|TRBD1|TRBV5-1
TGCGCCAGCAGCTTGGAGACAGGGTACGGGGAGCTGTTTTTT
CASSLETGYGELFF
>TRBJ2-2|few|TRBD2|TRBV9
TGTGCCAGCAGCGACTTCCCGGGGGGAACCGGGGAGCTGTTTTTT
CASSDFPGGTGELFF
>TRBJ1-5|-|-|TRBV5-6
TGTGCCAGCAGCCTGGAGGGAATCAATCAGCCCCAGCATTTT
CASSLEGINQPQHF
>TRBJ2-7|once|-|TRBV28
TGTGCCAGCAGTTTTTCCGGACAGCGACGGCAGTACTTC
CASSFSGQRRQYF
>TRBJ1-1|-|TRBD1|TRBV29-1
TGCAGCGTTGAAATTGGACAGGGCTCCCCGGGCACTGAAGCTTTCTTT
CSVEIGQGSPGTEAFF
>TRBJ1-1|-|-|TRBV30
TGTGCCTGGAGGCCCCAGTGGACCACTGAAGCTTTCTTT
CAWRPQWTTEAFF
>TRBJ1-1|-|-|TRBV5-1
TGCGCCAGCAGCGCTACCAACGACAATTCGGCTTTCTTT
CASSATNDNSAFF
>TRBJ1-2|-|TRBD1|TRBV30
TGTGCCTGGAGAGAGGGACAGCCGAACTATGGCTACACCTTC
CAWREGQPNYGYTF
>TRBJ1-1|-|-|TRBV29-1
TGCAGCGTTTCTTTGACGAGCAGAGCTTTCTTT
CSVSLTSRAFF
>TRBJ1-1|-|-|TRBV5-1
TGCGCCAGCAGCCTGGGACGCCTCAAGGGGACTGAAGCTTTCTTT
CASSLGRLKGTEAFF
>TRBJ1-2|few|-|TRBV29-1
TGCAGCGTCAGAAGATCTAACTATGGCTACACCTTC
CSVRRSNYGYTF
>TRBJ2-1|-|-|TRBV5-4
TGTGCCAGCAGCTTGTCAACGGATAATGAGCAGTTCTTC
CASSLSTDNEQFF
>TRBJ2-5|-|TRBD2|TRBV7-6
TGTGCCAGCAGCTCCCCTGGACTAGCGGGGGGTCAAGAGACCCAGTACTTC
CASSSPGLAGGQETQYF
>TRBJ1-2|-|-|TRBV29-1
TGCAGCGTTGAAATGGGCGGGGGGCATGGCTACACCTTC
CSVEMGGGHGYTF
>TRBJ2-2|few|-|TRBV28
TGTGCCAGCAGTGGCCTTTATCGGACTGACGTTACCGGGGAGCTGTTTTTT
CASSGLYRTDVTGELFF
>TRBJ1-1|few|-|TRBV29-1
TGCAGCGTTGGGGTTGGACAGAACACTGAAGCTTTCTTT
CSVGVGQNTEAFF
>TRBJ1-2|few|TRBD1|TRBV9
TGTGCCAGCAGAAGACAGGGGGAGTTCTATGGCTACACCTTC
CASRRQGEFYGYTF
>TRBJ1-2|-|TRBD1|TRBV27
TGTGCCAGCAGTTCAGGGGGGTATTATGGCTACACCTTC
CASSSGGYYGYTF
>TRBJ2-1|-|-|TRBV5-1
TGCGCCAGCAGCTTGGTACAGCTCAATGAGCAGTTCTTC
CASSLVQLNEQFF
>TRBJ2-3|few|TRBD2|TRBV19
TGTGCCAGTAGTATTCAAGCGGGGCCGACAGATACGCAGTATTTT
CASSIQAGPTDTQYF
>TRBJ1-2|-|-|TRBV15
TGTGCCACCAGCAGAGAAAGTTCCACGGGTGGCTACACCTTC
CATSRESSTGGYTF
>TRBJ2-5|once|-|TRBV30
TGTGCCTGGAGTGGGGCAGCCCAAGAGACCCAGTACTTC
CAWSGAAQETQYF
>TRBJ2-2|-|-|TRBV10-3
TGTGCCATCAGTGAAAGAGGAACGAACACCGGGGAGCTGTTTTTT
CAISERGTNTGELFF
>TRBJ2-3|-|-|TRBV5-1
TGCGCCAGCAGCTTGGTTCGGACAGATACGCAGTATTTT
CASSLVRTDTQYF
>TRBJ1-1|-|TRBD1|TRBV5-1
TGCGCCAGCAGCTTGGCCGGCGACAGGGCAGCTTTCTTT
CASSLAGDRAAFF
>TRBJ1-2|-|-|TRBV7-2
TGTGCCACCTCGCTGGACAGTAATAACTATGGCTACACCTTC
CATSLDSNNYGYTF
>TRBJ2-7|few|TRBD2|TRBV9
TGTGCCAGCAGCGTAGGGTCTAGCGGGGGGCCCTACGAGCAGTACTTC
CASSVGSSGGPYEQYF
>TRBJ1-1|-|-|TRBV7-2
TGTGCCAGCAGCTTATTTATAGGGTACACCTTGAACACTGAAGCTTTCTTT
CASSLFIGYTLNTEAFF
>TRBJ1-2|-|-|TRBV15
TGTGCCACCAGCAGAGATCGGTTCGTCAGGAACTATGGCTACACCTTC
CATSRDRFVRNYGYTF
>TRBJ2-7|-|-|TRBV30
TGTGCCTGGAAGACCGGTGCCGAGCAGTACTTC
CAWKTGAEQYF
>TRBJ1-4|-|-|TRBV11-2
TGTGCCAGCGTGGGGACAAGGGGTGAAAAACTGTTTTTT
CASVGTRGEKLFF
>TRBJ2-5|-|TRBD1|TRBV5-6
TGTGCCAGCGGCCGAACAGGGGTAGAGACCCAGTACTTC
CASGRTGVETQYF
>TRBJ2-1|once|TRBD2|TRBV5-6
TGTGCCAGCAGCTTTCCACTAGCGGGGGGTGAGCAGTTCTTC
CASSFPLAGGEQFF
>TRBJ2-7|few|-|TRBV6-5
TGTGCCAGCAGTGACCCCTTGGACGAGCAGTACTTC
CASSDPLDEQYF
>TRBJ2-1|few|TRBD2|TRBV29-1
TGCAGCGTTGAATTAGCGGGGCCTTACAATGAGCAGTTCTTC
CSVELAGPYNEQFF
>TRBJ2-7|-|-|TRBV10-3
TGTGCCATTGGGACCCATGAAACCTACGAGCAGTACTTC
CAIGTHETYEQYF
>TRBJ2-5|-|TRBD1|TRBV6-6
TGTGCCAGCAGTTACAGGACAGGGGAGACCCAGTACTTC
CASSYRTGETQYF
>TRBJ2-5|-|-|TRBV14
TGTGCCAGCAGTGTCGGAGAGACCCAGTACTTC
CASSVGETQYF
>TRBJ1-1|-|TRBD1|TRBV27
TGTGCCAGCAGTTACGGCCGACAGGGCGGGATGGCTGAAGCTTTCTTT
CASSYGRQGGMAEAFF
>TRBJ1-6|once|-|TRBV27
TGTGCCAGCAGTCCCCGACCCCGGACGGGCAATTCACCCCTCCACTTT
CASSPRPRTGNSPLHF
>TRBJ1-1|few|-|TRBV5-1
TGCGCCAGCAGCTTGGAGGAATTCACTGAAGCTTTCTTT
CASSLEEFTEAFF
>TRBJ2-1|-|-|TRBV7-8
TGTGCCAGCAGCTTAGTAGCGGGGACAGGGTCGGATGAGCAGTTCTTC
CASSLVAGTGSDEQFF
>TRBJ2-1|-|-|TRBV9
TGTGCCAGCAGCGGTCAGGGATACAATGAGCAGTTCTTC
CASSGQGYNEQFF